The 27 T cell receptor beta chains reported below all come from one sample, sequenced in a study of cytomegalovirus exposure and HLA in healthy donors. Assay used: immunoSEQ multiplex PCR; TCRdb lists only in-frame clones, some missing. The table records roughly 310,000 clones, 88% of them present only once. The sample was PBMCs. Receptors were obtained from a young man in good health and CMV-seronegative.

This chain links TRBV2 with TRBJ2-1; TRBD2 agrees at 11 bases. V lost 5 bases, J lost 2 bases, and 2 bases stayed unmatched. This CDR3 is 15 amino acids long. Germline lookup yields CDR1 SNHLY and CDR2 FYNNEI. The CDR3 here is CASSRGLAAYNEQFF. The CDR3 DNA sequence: TGTGCCAGCAGTCGGGGACTAGCGGCCTACAATGAGCAGTTCTTC.

The CDR3 region has the DNA TGTGCCAGCAGCTCAGGGTTTACAGATACGCAGTATTTT. As protein: CASSSGFTDTQYF. The gene calls are TRBV11-2 and TRBJ2-3; D might be TRBD1 (5 bases). CDR3 size: 13 residues. V was cut by 4 bases and J by 3 bases, with 8 bases left in between. Germline values: CDR1 SGHAT, CDR2 FQNNGV.

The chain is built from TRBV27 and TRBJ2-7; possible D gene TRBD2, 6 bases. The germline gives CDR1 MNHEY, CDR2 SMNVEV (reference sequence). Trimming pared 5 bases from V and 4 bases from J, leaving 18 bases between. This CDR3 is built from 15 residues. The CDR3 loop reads CASSPGGRTPYEQYF. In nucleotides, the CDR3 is TGTGCCAGCAGTCCTGGAGGGCGAACGCCTTACGAGCAGTACTTC.

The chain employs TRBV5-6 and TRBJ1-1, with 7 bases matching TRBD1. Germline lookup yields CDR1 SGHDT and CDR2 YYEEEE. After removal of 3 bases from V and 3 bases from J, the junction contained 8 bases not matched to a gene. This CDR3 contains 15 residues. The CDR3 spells CASSSLQGMDTEAFF. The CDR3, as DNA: TGTGCCAGCAGCTCTTTACAGGGGATGGACACTGAAGCTTTCTTT.

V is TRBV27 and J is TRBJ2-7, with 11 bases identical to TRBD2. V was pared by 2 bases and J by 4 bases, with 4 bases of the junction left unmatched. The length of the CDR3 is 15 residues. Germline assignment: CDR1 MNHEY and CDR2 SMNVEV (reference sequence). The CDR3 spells CASSLRLAGGYEQYF. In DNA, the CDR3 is TGTGCCAGCAGTTTAAGGCTAGCGGGGGGTTACGAGCAGTACTTC.

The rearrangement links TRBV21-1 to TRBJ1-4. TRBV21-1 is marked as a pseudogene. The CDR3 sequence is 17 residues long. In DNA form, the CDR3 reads TGTGCCAGCAGCATTTACGGGAGCATGAGGTTAGGGGAAAAACTGTTTTTT. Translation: CASSIYGSMRLGEKLFF.

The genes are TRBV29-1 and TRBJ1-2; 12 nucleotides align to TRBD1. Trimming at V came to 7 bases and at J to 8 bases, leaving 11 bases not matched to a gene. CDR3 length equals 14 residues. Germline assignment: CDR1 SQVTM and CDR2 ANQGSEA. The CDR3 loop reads CSASGTGGAEGYTF. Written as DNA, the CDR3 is TGCAGCGCCTCCGGGACAGGGGGCGCGGAAGGCTACACCTTC.

Here the CDR3 reads CASTPTVSYNEQFF. DNA for the CDR3: TGTGCCAGCACCCCGACAGTATCCTACAATGAGCAGTTCTTC. V is TRBV5-6 and J is TRBJ2-1; weak D call: TRBD1 (5 bases). V lost 6 bases, J lost 1 base, and 11 bases lay in between. Germline V gene lookup returns CDR1 SGHDT and CDR2 YYEEEE. CDR3 length: 14 residues.

CDR3 sequence (DNA): TGTGCCAGCAGCTTGGAACTAGCGGGGGGGCCCAATGAGCAGTTCTTC. Protein product: CASSLELAGGPNEQFF. The chain uses TRBV5-5 and TRBJ2-1; 13 bases are a match to TRBD2. The CDR3 covers 16 residues. The germline CDR1 and CDR2 sequences are SGHKS and YYEKEE (reference sequence). V gave up 0 bases and J gave up 6 bases; unmatched junction bases: 3.

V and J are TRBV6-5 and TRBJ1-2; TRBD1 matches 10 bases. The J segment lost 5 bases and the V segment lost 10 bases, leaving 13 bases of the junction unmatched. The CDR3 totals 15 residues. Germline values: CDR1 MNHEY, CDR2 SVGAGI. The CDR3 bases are TGTGCCATTCCGGGACAGGGGCCGGGGGGGTATGGCTACACCTTC. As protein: CAIPGQGPGGYGYTF.

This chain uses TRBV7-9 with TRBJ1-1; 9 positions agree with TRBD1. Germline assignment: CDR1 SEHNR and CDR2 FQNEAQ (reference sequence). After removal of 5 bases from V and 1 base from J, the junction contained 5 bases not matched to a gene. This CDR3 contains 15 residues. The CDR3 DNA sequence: TGTGCCAGCAGCCCGCGGGACAGGGCGAACACTGAAGCTTTCTTT. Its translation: CASSPRDRANTEAFF.

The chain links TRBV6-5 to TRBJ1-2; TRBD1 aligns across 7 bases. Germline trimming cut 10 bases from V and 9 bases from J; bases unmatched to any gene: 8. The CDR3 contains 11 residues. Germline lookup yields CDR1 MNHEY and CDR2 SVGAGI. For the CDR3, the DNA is TGTGCCACCGAAAGGGGGCGAAGCTACACCTTC. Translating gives CATERGRSYTF.

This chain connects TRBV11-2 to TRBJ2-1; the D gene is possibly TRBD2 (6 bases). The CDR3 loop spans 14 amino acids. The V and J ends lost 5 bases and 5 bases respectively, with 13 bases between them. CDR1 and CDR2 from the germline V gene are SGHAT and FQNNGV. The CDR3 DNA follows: TGTGCCAGCAGCCGGGACTTTAGTAACAATGAGCAGTTCTTC. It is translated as CASSRDFSNNEQFF.

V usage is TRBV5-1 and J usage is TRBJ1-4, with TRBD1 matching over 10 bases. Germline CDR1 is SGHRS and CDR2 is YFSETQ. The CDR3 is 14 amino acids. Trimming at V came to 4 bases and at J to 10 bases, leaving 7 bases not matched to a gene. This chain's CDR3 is CASSGDRGRGKLFF. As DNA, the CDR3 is TGCGCCAGCAGCGGGGACAGGGGCCGGGGAAAACTGTTTTTT. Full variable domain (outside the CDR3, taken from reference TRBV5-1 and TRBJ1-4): KAGVTQTPRYLIKTRGQQVTLSCSPISGHRSVSWYQQTPGQGLQFLFEYFSETQRNKGNFPGRFSGRQFSNSRSEMNVSTLELGDSALYLCASSGDRGRGKLFFGSGTQLSVL.

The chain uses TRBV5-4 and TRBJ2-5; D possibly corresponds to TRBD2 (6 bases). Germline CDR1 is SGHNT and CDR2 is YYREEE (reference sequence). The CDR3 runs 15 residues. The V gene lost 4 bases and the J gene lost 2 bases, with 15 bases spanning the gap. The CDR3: CASSPIRTTQETQYF. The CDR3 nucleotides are TGTGCCAGCAGCCCTATTCGGACTACTCAAGAGACCCAGTACTTC. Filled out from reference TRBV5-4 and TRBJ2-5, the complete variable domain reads ETGVTQSPTHLIKTRGQQVTLRCSSQSGHNTVSWYQQALGQGPQFIFQYYREEENGRGNFPPRFSGLQFPNYSSELNVNALELDDSALYLCASSPIRTTQETQYFGPGTRLLVL.

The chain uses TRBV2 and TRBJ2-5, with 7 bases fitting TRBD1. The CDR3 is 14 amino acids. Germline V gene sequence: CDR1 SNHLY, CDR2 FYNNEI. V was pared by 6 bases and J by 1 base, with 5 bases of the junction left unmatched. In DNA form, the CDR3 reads TGTGCCAGCAGCCCGGGACAGTTCCAAGAGACCCAGTACTTC. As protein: CASSPGQFQETQYF. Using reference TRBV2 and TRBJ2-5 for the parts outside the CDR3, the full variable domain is EPEVTQTPSHQVTQMGQEVILRCVPISNHLYFYWYRQILGQKVEFLVSFYNNEISEKSEIFDDQFSVERPDGSNFTLKIRSTKLEDSAMYFCASSPGQFQETQYFGPGTRLLVL.

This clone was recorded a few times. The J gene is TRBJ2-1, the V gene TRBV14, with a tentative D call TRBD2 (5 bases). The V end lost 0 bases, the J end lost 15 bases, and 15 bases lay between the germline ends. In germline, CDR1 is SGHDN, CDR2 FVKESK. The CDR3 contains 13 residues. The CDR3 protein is CASSQDRSGRVFF. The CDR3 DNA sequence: TGTGCCAGCAGCCAAGATAGGTCGGGGAGAGTGTTCTTC.

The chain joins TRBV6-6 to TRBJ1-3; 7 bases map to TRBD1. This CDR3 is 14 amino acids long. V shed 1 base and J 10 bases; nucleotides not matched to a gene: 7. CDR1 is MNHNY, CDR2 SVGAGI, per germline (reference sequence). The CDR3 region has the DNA TGTGCCAGCAGTTACTTTACAGGGGCCCGGACCATATATTTT. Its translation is CASSYFTGARTIYF.

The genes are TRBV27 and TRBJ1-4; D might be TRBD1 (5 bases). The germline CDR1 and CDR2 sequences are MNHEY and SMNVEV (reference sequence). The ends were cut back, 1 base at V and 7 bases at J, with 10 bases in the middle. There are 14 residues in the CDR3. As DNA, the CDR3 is TGTGCCAGCAGTTTATACGGGGGATCTGAAAAACTGTTTTTT. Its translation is CASSLYGGSEKLFF.

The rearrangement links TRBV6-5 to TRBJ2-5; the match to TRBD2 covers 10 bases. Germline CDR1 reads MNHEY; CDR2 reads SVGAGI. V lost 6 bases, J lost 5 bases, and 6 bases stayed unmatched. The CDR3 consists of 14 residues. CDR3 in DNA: TGTGCCAGCAGCAAACTAGCGGGGAGGGAGACCCAGTACTTC. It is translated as CASSKLAGRETQYF.

CDR3 bases: TGTGCCAGTAGTATTAGGGACAGGGCACAGCCCCAGCATTTT. Amino acids: CASSIRDRAQPQHF. The V call is TRBV19, the J call TRBJ1-5, with 9 bases that match TRBD1. Trimming cost V 3 bases and J 7 bases; bases outside gene matches: 4. The CDR3 spans 14 residues. Germline V gene sequence: CDR1 LNHDA, CDR2 SQIVND (reference sequence).

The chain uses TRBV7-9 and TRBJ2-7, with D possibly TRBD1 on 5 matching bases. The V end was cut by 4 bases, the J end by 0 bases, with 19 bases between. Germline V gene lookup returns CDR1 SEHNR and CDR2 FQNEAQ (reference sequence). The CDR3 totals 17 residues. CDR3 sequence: CASSSGALRDSSYEQYF. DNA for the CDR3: TGTGCCAGCAGCTCTGGAGCCCTCAGGGATAGCTCCTACGAGCAGTACTTC. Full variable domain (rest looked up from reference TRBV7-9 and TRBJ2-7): DTGVSQNPRHKITKRGQNVTFRCDPISEHNRLYWYRQTLGQGPEFLTYFQNEAQLEKSRLLSDRFSAERPKGSFSTLEIQRTEQGDSAMYLCASSSGALRDSSYEQYFGPGTRLTVT.

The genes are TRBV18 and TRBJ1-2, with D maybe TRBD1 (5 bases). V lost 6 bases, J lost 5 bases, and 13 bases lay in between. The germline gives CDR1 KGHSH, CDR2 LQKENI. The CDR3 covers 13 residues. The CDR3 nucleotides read TGTGCCAGCTCCGCCGGGGGAGGGTATGGCTACACCTTC. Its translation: CASSAGGGYGYTF.

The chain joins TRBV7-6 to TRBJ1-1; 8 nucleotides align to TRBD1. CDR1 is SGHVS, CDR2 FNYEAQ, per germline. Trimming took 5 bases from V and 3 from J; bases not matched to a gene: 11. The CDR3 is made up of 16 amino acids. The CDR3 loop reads CASSPGQGWGDTEAFF. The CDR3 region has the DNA TGTGCCAGCAGCCCAGGACAGGGTTGGGGGGACACTGAAGCTTTCTTT.

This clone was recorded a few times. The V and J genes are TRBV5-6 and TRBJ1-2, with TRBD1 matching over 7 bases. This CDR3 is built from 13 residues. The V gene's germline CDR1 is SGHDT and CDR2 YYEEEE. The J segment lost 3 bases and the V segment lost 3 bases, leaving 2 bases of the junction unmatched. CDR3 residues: CASSYDRDYGYTF. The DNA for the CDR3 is TGTGCCAGCAGCTACGACAGGGACTATGGCTACACCTTC.

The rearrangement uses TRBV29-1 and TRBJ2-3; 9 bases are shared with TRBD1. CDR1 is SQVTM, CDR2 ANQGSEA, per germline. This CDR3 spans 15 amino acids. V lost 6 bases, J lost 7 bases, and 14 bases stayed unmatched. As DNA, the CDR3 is TGCAGCGTCAGCAAGACAGGGGGGGTACATTATACGCAGTATTTT. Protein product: CSVSKTGGVHYTQYF.

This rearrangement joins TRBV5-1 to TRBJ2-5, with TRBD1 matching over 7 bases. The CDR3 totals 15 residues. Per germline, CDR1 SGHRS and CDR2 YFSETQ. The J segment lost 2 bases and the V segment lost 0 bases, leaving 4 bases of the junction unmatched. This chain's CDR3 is CASSLAWTGQETQYF. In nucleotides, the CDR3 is TGCGCCAGCAGCTTGGCGTGGACAGGACAAGAGACCCAGTACTTC.